The T cell receptor (beta chain) under discussion was sequenced for a study of blood T cell repertoires in COVID-19. Study at large: Samples taken during acute and convalescent COVID-19 were collected in the United States, Italy and Spain. In each case, the material was cDNA or gDNA derived from T cells, B-cell-depleted T cells, or PBMCs.

Followed over time, Seattle patients had been enrolled while infection was active. Trimming removed 0 bases at V and 4 bases at J, with 13 bases between. CDR3 length: 16 residues. In germline, CDR1 is SGDLS, CDR2 YYNGEE. TCRdb keeps only in-frame clones here, not all; method: immunoSEQ multiplex PCR. The repertoire holds roughly 380,000 clones, with around nine tenths as singletons. Sequencing was done on a sample of peripheral blood. J is TRBJ2-2 and V is TRBV9, with D tentatively TRBD1 (6 bases). This sequence originates from a woman aged 40 to 49 with COVID-19, enrolled during active disease. CDR3 sequence (DNA): TGTGCCAGCAGCGTAGGGGGCAGGGGACCCACCGGGGAGCTGTTTTTT. Translation: CASSVGGRGPTGELFF.